This T cell receptor beta chain emerged from a study of blood T cells in healthy people across ages. Study findings and constraints: Estimates drawn from one million T cells were deemed to understate diversity.

This clonotype was counted only a few times. No antigen is known for it. Germline CDR1 DFQATT, CDR2 SNEGSKA (reference sequence). This CDR3 is 14 amino acids long. V gave up 1 base and J gave up 2 bases, with 10 bases separating them. Primed by a sample-barcoded 5' primer and a J-beta primer mix, a second PCR proceeded for roughly 6 to 12 cycles. One entry per CDR3 protein, called by TCRdb with MiXCR from the 5' RACE reads. The sample has 1.5 million to 1.9 million distinct CDR3 sequences, about 42% seen once. The chain is built from TRBV20-1 and TRBJ2-3; D remains unclear. Sample: blood. The TCR comes from a woman between 18 and 29 years old in good health. Here the CDR3 reads CSARGRSNTDTQYF. In nucleotides, the CDR3 is TGCAGTGCTAGAGGACGGTCGAACACAGATACGCAGTATTTT.